The clone carrying this TCR beta chain was seen once. CDR3 length: 16 residues. V shed 4 bases, J shed 1 base, and the junction held 3 bases outside the gene matches. CDR1 is SGHTA, CDR2 FQGNSA, per germline. Clones were read by immunoSEQ multiplex PCR, and TCRdb kept only the in-frame ones, dropping some. This sample yields 300,000 to 400,000 clones, of which approximately 86% are seen a single time; just over 9.5% belongs to the top ten. This sample is drawn from a study of blood T cell repertoires in COVID-19. Across the whole study: Whether acute or convalescent, the COVID-19 samples came from the United States, Italy and Spain.

Sequenced: peripheral blood. The chain joins TRBV7-2 to TRBJ2-1, with 11 bases lining up with TRBD2. This sequence originates from a man in his thirties or forties with COVID-19, enrolled during active disease. In DNA form, the CDR3 reads TGTGCCAGCAGCTCAAGACTAGCGGGATCCTACAATGAGCAGTTCTTC. Encoded protein: CASSSRLAGSYNEQFF.